What follows are 7 T cell receptor beta chains derived from one specimen sequenced in a study of T cell responses to AZD1222 COVID-19 vaccine. TCRdb's copy holds only in-frame clones and misses some; the assay was immunoSEQ multiplex PCR. The sample shows approximately 80,000 clones, approximately 85% of them seen only once. The specimen was peripheral blood, collected 28 days after the second AZD1222 dose. These receptors came from an adult who received the AZD1222 COVID-19 vaccine.

The rearrangement joins TRBV28 to TRBJ2-2; D may correspond to TRBD1 or TRBD2 (6 bases each). This CDR3 is built from 12 residues. Trimming took off 8 bases at V and 7 bases at J, with 11 bases between the two ends. Germline CDR1 MDHEN, CDR2 SYDVKM. CDR3 loop: CASRGQNGELFF. CDR3 bases: TGTGCCAGCCGGGGGCAGAACGGGGAGCTGTTTTTT.

The genes are TRBV7-8 and TRBJ1-5; D might be TRBD1 (5 bases). Germline CDR1 and CDR2: SGHVS and FQNEAQ. The length of the CDR3 is 14 residues. V was clipped by 3 bases and J by 6 bases, with 12 bases between them. The CDR3 reads CASSFGPRGQPQHF. The CDR3 DNA sequence: TGTGCCAGCAGCTTTGGCCCTAGGGGTCAGCCCCAGCATTTT.

The chain links TRBV20-1 to TRBJ1-5, with 7 bases identical to TRBD1. Germline V gene data show CDR1 as DFQATT and CDR2 as SNEGSKA (reference sequence). Germline trimming cut 3 bases from V and 4 bases from J; bases unmatched to any gene: 6. This CDR3 has 14 amino acids. The CDR3 nucleotides read TGCAGTGCTAGTGAGAACAGGGGAAATCAGCCCCAGCATTTT. Protein: CSASENRGNQPQHF.

Here the CDR3 DNA reads TGCGCCAGCAGCCACCGAGAGACAGAGAACACTGAAGCTTTCTTT. Residues: CASSHRETENTEAFF. V and J are TRBV4-1 and TRBJ1-1; tentative D call: TRBD1 (5 bases). There are 15 residues in the CDR3. Germline CDR1 is MGHRA and CDR2 is YSYEKL. Trimming removed 3 bases from V and 1 base from J, with 12 bases in between.

The chain uses TRBV5-6 and TRBJ1-2; D perhaps matches TRBD1 (5 bases). The CDR3 runs to 14 residues. The V end was cut by 4 bases, the J end by 1 base, with 11 bases between. Germline lookup yields CDR1 SGHDT and CDR2 YYEEEE. The CDR3 DNA sequence: TGTGCCAGCAGCAAGGACACACGTAACTATGGCTACACCTTC. This codes for CASSKDTRNYGYTF.

A word on this clone: This specimen includes other DNA sequences encoding the same CDR3. This chain uses TRBV3-1 (or the pseudogene TRBV3-2) with TRBJ1-5, with D perhaps TRBD1 (6 bases). The CDR3 runs to 14 residues. Looked up from germline, CDR1 is LGHDT and CDR2 is YNNKEL (reference sequence). Trimming removed 3 bases at V and 1 base at J, with 7 bases between. CDR3: CASSHRGSNQPQHF. DNA for the CDR3: TGTGCCAGCAGCCACAGGGGAAGCAATCAGCCCCAGCATTTT.

This chain uses TRBV24-1 with TRBJ2-1, with TRBD1 identical over 10 bases. CDR1 is KGHDR, CDR2 SFDVKD, per germline. The length of the CDR3 is 16 residues. Germline trimming cut 1 base from V and 4 bases from J; bases unmatched to any gene: 3. The CDR3 region has the DNA TGTGCCACCAGTGATTTTAGGGACAGGGGTTACAATGAGCAGTTCTTC. Amino acids: CATSDFRDRGYNEQFF.